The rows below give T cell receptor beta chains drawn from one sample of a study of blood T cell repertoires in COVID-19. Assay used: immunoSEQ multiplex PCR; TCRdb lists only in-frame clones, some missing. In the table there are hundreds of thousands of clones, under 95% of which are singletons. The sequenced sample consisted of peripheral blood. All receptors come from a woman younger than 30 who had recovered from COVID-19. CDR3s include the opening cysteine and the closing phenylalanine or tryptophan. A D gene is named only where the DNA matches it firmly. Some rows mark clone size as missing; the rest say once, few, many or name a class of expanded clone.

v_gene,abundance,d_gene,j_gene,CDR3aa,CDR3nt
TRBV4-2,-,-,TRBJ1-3,CASSQIGVQMSGNTIYF,TGTGCCAGCAGCCAAATAGGGGTTCAGATGTCTGGAAACACCATATATTTT
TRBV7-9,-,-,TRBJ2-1,CASSLGWGPSPNEQFF,TGTGCCAGCAGCTTAGGGTGGGGGCCCTCGCCCAATGAGCAGTTCTTC
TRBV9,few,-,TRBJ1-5,CASNQQGYSNQPQHF,TGTGCCAGCAATCAACAGGGTTATAGCAATCAGCCCCAGCATTTT
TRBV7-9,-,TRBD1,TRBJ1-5,CASSHPSLGQGANQPQHF,TGTGCCAGCAGCCACCCGAGTTTAGGACAGGGGGCTAATCAGCCCCAGCATTTT
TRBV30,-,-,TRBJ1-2,CAWPSGTRGYTF,TGTGCCTGGCCAAGCGGGACTAGGGGCTACACCTTC
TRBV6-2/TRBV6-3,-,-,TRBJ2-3,CASSYARDSQVTDTQYF,TGTGCCAGCAGTTACGCGCGGGACTCCCAGGTCACAGATACGCAGTATTTT
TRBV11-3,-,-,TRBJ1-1,CASSPSRGQENTEAFF,TGTGCCAGCAGCCCAAGTCGGGGACAAGAGAACACTGAAGCTTTCTTT
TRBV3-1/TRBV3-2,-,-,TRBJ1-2,CASSQVVRDNYGYTF,TGTGCCAGCAGCCAAGTGGTCCGGGATAACTATGGCTACACCTTC
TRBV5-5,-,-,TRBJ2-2,CASTRRTGELFF,TGTGCCAGCACCCGGAGAACCGGGGAGCTGTTTTTT
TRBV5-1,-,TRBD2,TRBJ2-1,CASSGDYLYNEQFF,TGCGCCAGCAGCGGGGACTACCTATACAATGAGCAGTTCTTC
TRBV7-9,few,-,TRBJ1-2,CASSLTENYGYTF,TGTGCCAGCAGCTTAACTGAGAACTATGGCTACACCTTC
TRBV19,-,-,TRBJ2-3,CASSISGRWADTQYF,TGTGCCAGTAGTATATCTGGGAGATGGGCAGATACGCAGTATTTT
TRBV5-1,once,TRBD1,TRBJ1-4,CASSLRGPGNEKLFF,TGCGCCAGCAGCCTTAGGGGGCCTGGAAATGAAAAACTGTTTTTT
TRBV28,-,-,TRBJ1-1,CASSPPRTSMNTEAFF,TGTGCCAGCAGCCCCCCCCGGACAAGCATGAACACTGAAGCTTTCTTT
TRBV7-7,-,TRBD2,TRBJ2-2,CASSFGLGLAGFPNTGELFF,TGTGCCAGCAGCTTTGGGTTAGGACTAGCGGGATTTCCGAACACCGGGGAGCTGTTTTTT
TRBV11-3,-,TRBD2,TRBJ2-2,CASSLFLAGEITGELFF,TGTGCCAGCAGCTTATTCCTAGCGGGAGAAATCACCGGGGAGCTGTTTTTT
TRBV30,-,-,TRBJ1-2,CAWRTILLQYGYTF,TGTGCCTGGAGGACCATCTTACTACAATATGGCTACACCTTC
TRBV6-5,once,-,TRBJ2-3,CASSYQASIGSDTQYF,TGTGCCAGCAGTTACCAGGCTAGCATAGGATCCGATACGCAGTATTTT
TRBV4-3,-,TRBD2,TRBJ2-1,CASSHVAGALNEQFF,TGCGCCAGCAGCCATGTAGCGGGAGCTTTGAATGAGCAGTTCTTC
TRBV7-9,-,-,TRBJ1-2,CASSPTGLHGYTF,TGTGCCAGCAGCCCGACAGGTCTCCATGGCTACACCTTC
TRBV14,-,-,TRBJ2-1,CASSQSWQGSYNEQFF,TGTGCCAGCAGCCAATCATGGCAGGGCTCCTACAATGAGCAGTTCTTC
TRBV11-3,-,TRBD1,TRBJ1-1,CASSFSRDRGTEAFF,TGTGCCAGCAGCTTTTCTAGGGACAGGGGGACTGAAGCTTTCTTT
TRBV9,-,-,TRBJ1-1,CASSRTGGTEAFF,TGTGCCAGCAGCCGCACTGGGGGGACTGAAGCTTTCTTT
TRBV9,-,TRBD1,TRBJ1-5,CASSVQGEGNQPQHF,TGTGCCAGCAGCGTACAGGGGGAGGGCAATCAGCCCCAGCATTTT
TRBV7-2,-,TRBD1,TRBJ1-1,CASSSNRGRGSTEAFF,TGTGCCAGCAGCTCTAACAGGGGGCGGGGGAGCACTGAAGCTTTCTTT
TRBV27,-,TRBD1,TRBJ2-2,CASSAQGYTGELFF,TGTGCCAGCAGTGCACAGGGGTACACCGGGGAGCTGTTTTTT
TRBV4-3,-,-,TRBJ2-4,CASNLADAKNIQYF,TGCGCCAGCAACCTAGCAGACGCCAAAAACATTCAGTACTTC